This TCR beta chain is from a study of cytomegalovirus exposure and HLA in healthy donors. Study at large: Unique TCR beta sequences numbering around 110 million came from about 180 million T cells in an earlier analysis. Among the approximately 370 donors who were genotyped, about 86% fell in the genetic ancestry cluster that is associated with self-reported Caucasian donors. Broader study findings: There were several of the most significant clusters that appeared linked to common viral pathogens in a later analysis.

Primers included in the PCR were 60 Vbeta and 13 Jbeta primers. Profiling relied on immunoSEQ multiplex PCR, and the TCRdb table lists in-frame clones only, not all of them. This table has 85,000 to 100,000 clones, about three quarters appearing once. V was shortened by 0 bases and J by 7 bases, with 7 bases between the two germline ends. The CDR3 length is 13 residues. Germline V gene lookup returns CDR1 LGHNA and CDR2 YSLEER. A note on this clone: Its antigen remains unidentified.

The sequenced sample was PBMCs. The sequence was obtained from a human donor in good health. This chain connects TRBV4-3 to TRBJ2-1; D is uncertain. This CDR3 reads CASSQDRVNEQFF. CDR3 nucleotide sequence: TGCGCCAGCAGCCAAGATCGAGTGAATGAGCAGTTCTTC.